Included here is one T cell receptor beta chain sequence, with context. This clone's antigen is unknown. Base qualities were left out, and no much larger clone turns up one base away. The CDR3 contains 14 residues, cysteine and phenylalanine counted. The only DNA kept is the CDR3, 42 bases in frame from the first base. According to the germline V gene (reference sequence), CDR1 reads LNHNV and CDR2 reads YYDKDF. Trimming removed 1 base from V and 4 bases from J, leaving 11 bases between the germline ends. These data belong to a study of blood T cell repertoires in COVID-19 (dated by TCRdb to 2020 to 2021). Regarding the study in general: Samples from collaborators originated in the United States, Italy and Spain and spanned both the acute and convalescent phases of COVID-19. The prospective study material was composed of cDNA or gDNA derived from T cells, B-cell-depleted T cells, or PBMCs. The dataset comprised deeply sampled blood TCRbeta repertoires from subjects exposed to, actively infected with, or recovered from COVID-19. The repertoires were made available in a free public database intended to serve as a resource for research on the immune response to SARS-CoV-2. The samples were drawn from the first 160 participants of the ongoing ImmuneRACE study and from 1,254 subjects provided by 6 global collaborators. Sample metadata almost always included a de-identified subject ID, COVID-19 status, age in years and sex. Where HLA class I and class II types were available, the types were taken from metadata supplied by the sample provider, not from assay-based typing.

Results and caveats for the whole study, not just this receptor: Clinical and demographic metadata were provided uncurated, with the amount varying by source and participant.

The collaborating institutions used their own protocols to collect whole blood in K2EDTA tubes. For TCRbeta analysis, collaborator samples were shipped as frozen whole blood, as isolated PBMCs, or as DNA extracted from either sample type. TCRbeta CDR3 regions were amplified from genomic DNA using the immunoSEQ Assay, a bias-controlled multiplex PCR. The study's own analysis went as follows. The number of nucleated cells in each sample was estimated by amplification of reference gene primers within the assay. To quantify the absolute abundance of each unique TCRbeta CDR3 rearrangement, sequence reads were collapsed and filtered. For each sample, productive Simpson clonality was calculated as the square root of Simpson's diversity index over productive rearrangements. Sourced from immuneACCESS, this table was stored by TCRdb with only in-frame sequences that have V and J called. A share of the clones is absent; for the studies checked, an unresolved V gene accounts for under half, and the remainder has no known explanation. V, J and clone size were drawn from that table, and D and trimming were deduced from the DNA. The sample table lists over 120,000 clones, approximately 80% of them with a count of one. The ten largest clonotypes hold roughly 10% of the sample.

Sequenced: peripheral blood. The receptor comes from a man in his 60s with active or convalescent COVID-19. This receptor chain uses TRBV15 and TRBJ2-7; no D gene can be assigned with confidence. The CDR3 here reads CATSRAYSQYEQYF. The DNA reads as follows: TGTGCCACCAGCAGAGCTTACAGCCAATACGAGCAGTACTTC. Here the CDR3 is joined to the reference TRBV15 and TRBJ2-7 genes, and the full variable domain is: DAMVIQNPRYQVTQFGKPVTLSCSQTLNHNVMYWYQQKSSQAPKLLFHYYDKDFNNEADTPDNFQSRRPNTSFCFLDIRSPGLGDTAMYLCATSRAYSQYEQYFGPGTRLTVT.